What follows is one T cell receptor beta chain and its context. As yet, its antigen is unknown. The sample originates from a study of T cell responses to AZD1222 COVID-19 vaccine. Study-level points and caveats: Vaccine-associated CD4 TCRs spanned spike, dominant at 160-218 and 743-854. Only five or six people who got AZD1222 tested seropositive at baseline. There were mostly white British donors and more females than males, and clonal diversity was possibly underestimated. Repertoire samples came only from after the peak T cell response.

Repertoires were generated with immunoSEQ multiplex PCR, while TCRdb's copy carries only in-frame clones and drops some. The table lists roughly 180,000 clones, around 87% of them singletons. Trimming at V came to 3 bases and at J to 2 bases, leaving 1 base not matched to a gene. The CDR3 spans 15 residues. Germline CDR1 is WSHSY and CDR2 is SAAADI. The sequence was collected from an adult in good health. The chain combines TRBV10-2 with TRBJ1-6; TRBD1 matches 7 bases. The sequencing used peripheral blood, collected on day 0 of AZD1222 vaccination. The CDR3 loop is CASSDDRAYNSPLHF. CDR3 in DNA: TGCGCCAGCAGTGATGACAGGGCCTATAATTCACCCCTCCACTTT.